The T cell receptor beta chain under discussion was sequenced for a study of shared clonotypes between healthy human individuals. CDR3 length: 15 amino acids. The V and J ends lost 1 base and 9 bases, in that order; junction bases with no gene match: 6. The authors ran the assay at deep level. Unsorted PBMC samples were amplified in replicate PCRs containing around 300 ng DNA, about 30,000 T cell genomes. This table comes from immunoSEQ multiplex PCR, and its TCRdb copy is limited to in-frame clones, with some not included. The profile covers about 490,000 clones, with around 79% appearing a single time and about 12% taken by the ten largest.

This clonotype was obtained from a woman in her thirties or forties in good health. Some clones in this sample may be carry-over from other donors' samples. The sample taken for sequencing was PBMCs. The rearrangement links TRBV23-1 to TRBJ1-6; 7 positions agree with TRBD1. TRBV23-1 is treated as an ORF (open reading frame) with a function not yet certain. The CDR3 DNA reads as TGCGCCAGCAGTCAATTTCGCCAGGGGGTTTCACCCCTCCACTTT. This sequence encodes CASSQFRQGVSPLHF.